This TCR beta chain was found in a study of T cell responses to AZD1222 COVID-19 vaccine. To note about this clone: Its cognate antigen is unknown.

Measured with immunoSEQ multiplex PCR; TCRdb has only the in-frame clones, and not every one. The sample gives 90,000 or so clones, roughly 89% of which show up once; approximately 5.3% is in the top ten. General observations from the study: Spike-specific TCR breadth and depth rose after two AZD1222 doses.

Deletions cut 8 bases from V and 11 bases from J, with 4 bases between. The CDR3 extends over 8 amino acids. Germline-derived CDR1 and CDR2 are SGHAT and FQNNGV. This TCR was recovered from an adult who received the AZD1222 COVID-19 vaccine. The V gene is TRBV11-2, the J gene TRBJ1-5; D gene uncertain. The material sequenced was peripheral blood, taken 28 days after the second AZD1222 dose. CDR3 coding DNA: TGTGCCAGCTCTTCCCAGCATTTT. This codes for CASSSQHF.